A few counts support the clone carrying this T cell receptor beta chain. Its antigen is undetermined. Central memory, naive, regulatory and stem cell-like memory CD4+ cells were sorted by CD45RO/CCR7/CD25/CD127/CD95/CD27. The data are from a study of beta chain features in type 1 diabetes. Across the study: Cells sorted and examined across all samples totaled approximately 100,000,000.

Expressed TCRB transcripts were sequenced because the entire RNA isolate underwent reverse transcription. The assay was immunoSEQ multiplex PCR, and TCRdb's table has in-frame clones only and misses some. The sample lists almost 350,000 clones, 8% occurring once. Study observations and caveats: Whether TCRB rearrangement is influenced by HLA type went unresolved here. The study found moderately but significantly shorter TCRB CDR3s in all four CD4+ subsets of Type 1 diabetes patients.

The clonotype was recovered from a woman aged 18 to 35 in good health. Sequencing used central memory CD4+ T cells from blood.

The CDR3 DNA follows: TGTGCCAGCAGAAAAGCGCTTAGTTCAGACATTCAGTACTTC. This gives the protein CASRKALSSDIQYF. The rearrangement uses TRBV11-2 and TRBJ2-4; D remains unclear. Germline V lookup: CDR1 SGHAT, CDR2 FQNNGV. This CDR3 has 14 residues. V shed 6 bases and J shed 8 bases, with 17 bases lying between them.